The 29 T cell receptor beta chains presented below share a single source sample, sequenced in a study of blood T cell repertoires in COVID-19 (TCRdb year 2020). The library was prepared using the immunoSEQ multiplex PCR assay. Not all clones reach the TCRdb copy of this immuneACCESS table, which keeps in-frame sequences only. Checked studies attribute under half of the gap to unresolved V genes and leave the rest unexplained. The sample has some 90,000 clones on record, about 88% of them singletons. In total, the top ten clones hold around 19% of the sample. Material for sequencing was peripheral blood. The receptor source for this set is a woman aged 80 or older with acute or convalescent COVID-19.

Only a few counts were recorded for this clone. The chain couples TRBV30 to TRBJ2-2; D possibly corresponds to TRBD1 (5 bases). Between the trimmed V and J ends, which lost 2 bases and 4 bases, there was a span of 11 bases. The CDR3 length is 14 residues. CDR1 is GTSNPN and CDR2 is SVGIG in the germline V gene (reference sequence). The CDR3 DNA is TGTGCCTGGAGTTTGGGGCAGACCACCGGGGAGCTGTTTTTT. Amino acids: CAWSLGQTTGELFF. Combining the CDR3 with reference TRBV30 and TRBJ2-2 gives the whole variable domain SQTIHQWPATLVQPVGSPLSLECTVEGTSNPNLYWYRQAAGRGLQLLFYSVGIGQISSEVPQNLSASRPQDRQFILSSKKLLLSDSGFYLCAWSLGQTTGELFFGEGSRLTVL.

The V call is TRBV27, the J call TRBJ2-2, with D perhaps matching TRBD2 (6 bases). V lost 6 bases and J 3 bases, leaving 14 bases between the germline ends. In germline, CDR1 is MNHEY, CDR2 SMNVEV (reference sequence). The CDR3 is 15 residues long. CDR3 in DNA: TGTGCCAGCAGGGAGGCGGGGAGATACACCGGGGAGCTGTTTTTT. Amino acid sequence: CASREAGRYTGELFF.

This clone appeared many times. The chain joins TRBV15 to TRBJ1-1, with D unresolved. This CDR3 contains 12 residues. The germline V and J ends were trimmed by 6 bases and 11 bases, with 16 bases remaining between them. The germline V gene has CDR1 LNHNV and CDR2 YYDKDF (reference sequence). The CDR3 spells CATSNFGRVAFF. The DNA for the CDR3 is TGTGCCACCAGTAATTTTGGGAGGGTGGCTTTCTTT.

The chain links TRBV7-9 to TRBJ2-1; TRBD1 is a possible D gene (6 bases). Germline lookup yields CDR1 SEHNR and CDR2 FQNEAQ (reference sequence). Trimming removed 7 bases from V and 2 bases from J, with 12 bases in between. This CDR3 region has 14 residues. The CDR3 sequence is CASTSQGPYNEQFF. The DNA for the CDR3 is TGTGCCAGCACGTCGCAGGGGCCCTACAATGAGCAGTTCTTC.

V and J are TRBV9 and TRBJ2-3; TRBD2 matches 9 bases. CDR3 length: 16 amino acids. V lost 3 bases, J lost 2 bases, and 7 bases stayed unmatched. Germline CDR1 reads SGDLS; CDR2 reads YYNGEE. CDR3 in amino acids: CASSGGSGGYTDTQYF. The DNA of the CDR3 is TGTGCCAGCAGCGGCGGTAGCGGGGGATACACAGATACGCAGTATTTT.

This rearrangement joins TRBV18 to TRBJ2-7; TRBD1 aligns across 8 bases. This CDR3 region has 12 residues. V lost 5 bases and J lost 3; bases outside the gene matches: 0. CDR1 KGHSH and CDR2 LQKENI come from the germline V gene. The CDR3 region is CASSTGGYEQYF. Here the CDR3 DNA reads TGTGCCAGCTCAACAGGGGGCTACGAGCAGTACTTC.

V gene TRBV11-3 combines with J gene TRBJ2-1; 8 nucleotides align to TRBD2. The junction had 2 bases not matched to a gene; V was cut back by 3 bases and J by 4 bases. The V gene's germline CDR1 is SGHNT and CDR2 YENEEA. The CDR3 is 14 amino acids. In DNA, the CDR3 is TGTGCCAGCAGCTTCAGCGGGGGTTACAATGAGCAGTTCTTC. Translating gives CASSFSGGYNEQFF.

The chain combines TRBV30 with TRBJ2-3; TRBD2 might be the D (5 bases). The ends were cut back, 1 base at V and 3 bases at J, with 14 bases in the middle. Germline V gene lookup returns CDR1 GTSNPN and CDR2 SVGIG (reference sequence). This CDR3 has 15 residues. CDR3 protein: CAWSDGVGLTDTQYF. CDR3 coding DNA: TGTGCCTGGAGTGACGGGGTAGGGCTGACAGATACGCAGTATTTT.

As regards this clone: The junction shows a germline mismatch at one end, possibly a read error. The chain employs TRBV12-3 or TRBV12-4 and TRBJ1-2; 7 nucleotides line up with TRBD1. The CDR3 contains 12 residues. The chain's CDR3 is CASSSRTGGSTF. The CDR3 nucleotides read TGTGCCAGCAGTTCCCGGACAGGAGGCTCCACCTTC.

The gene calls are TRBV12-3 or TRBV12-4 and TRBJ1-5, with D possibly matching TRBD1 (6 bases). V lost 11 bases and J lost 3, with 14 bases in between. This CDR3 contains 13 residues. CDR3 in amino acids: CASRGGPNQPQHF. DNA for the CDR3: TGTGCCTCTAGGGGGGGGCCCAATCAGCCCCAGCATTTT.

The J gene is TRBJ2-5, the V gene TRBV5-1; 7 bases are a match to TRBD2. V trimming: 4 bases; J trimming: 4 bases; junction bases outside the gene matches: 19. The CDR3 has 18 residues. CDR1 is SGHRS and CDR2 is YFSETQ in the germline V gene. This CDR3 is CASSRLFSGGGTGETQYF. The CDR3 nucleotides read TGCGCCAGCAGCCGTCTTTTCAGTGGCGGGGGTACAGGAGAGACCCAGTACTTC.

The chain is built from TRBV11-2 and TRBJ1-2; 8 bases line up with TRBD1. V gave up 6 bases and J gave up 8 bases; unmatched junction bases: 11. The CDR3 contains 14 residues. Germline loops: CDR1 SGHAT, CDR2 FQNNGV. The CDR3 bases are TGTGCCAGCAGGATGGCTTTTTCAGGGGGCGGCTACACCTTC. Translation gives CASRMAFSGGGYTF. Complete variable domain (other parts from reference TRBV11-2 and TRBJ1-2): EAGVAQSPRYKIIEKRQSVAFWCNPISGHATLYWYQQILGQGPKLLIQFQNNGVVDDSQLPKDRFSAERLKGVDSTLKIQPAKLEDSAVYLCASRMAFSGGGYTFGSGTRLTVV.

This chain uses TRBV15 with TRBJ2-1; D is possibly TRBD1 (6 bases). Trimming pared 0 bases from V and 5 bases from J, leaving 11 bases between. Looked up from germline, CDR1 is LNHNV and CDR2 is YYDKDF (reference sequence). The CDR3 length is 15 residues. The DNA for the CDR3 is TGTGCCACCAGCAGAGATAACAGGGCAGACAATGAGCAGTTCTTC. It encodes CATSRDNRADNEQFF.

This clone was found a few times. This rearrangement joins TRBV29-1 to TRBJ1-3, with D uncertain. The length of the CDR3 is 12 residues. The germline gives CDR1 SQVTM, CDR2 ANQGSEA. V lost 4 bases and J 0 bases, leaving 4 bases between the germline ends. CDR3 nucleotides: TGCAGCGTTGGCAGCTCTGGAAACACCATATATTTT. As protein: CSVGSSGNTIYF.

This clone was seen only a few times. The chain joins TRBV7-9 to TRBJ2-3; 9 positions match TRBD2. After removal of 1 base from V and 4 bases from J, the junction contained 3 bases not matched to a gene. CDR3 length: 15 residues. Germline loops: CDR1 SEHNR, CDR2 FQNEAQ (reference sequence). The CDR3, as DNA: TGTGCCAGCAGCTTAGATCTAGCGGGGCCAGATACGCAGTATTTT. Residues: CASSLDLAGPDTQYF. The full variable domain, completed using reference TRBV7-9 and TRBJ2-3, is DTGVSQNPRHKITKRGQNVTFRCDPISEHNRLYWYRQTLGQGPEFLTYFQNEAQLEKSRLLSDRFSAERPKGSFSTLEIQRTEQGDSAMYLCASSLDLAGPDTQYFGPGTRLTVL.

This clone was picked up one time. The chain is built from TRBV3-1 (or the pseudogene TRBV3-2) and TRBJ1-2; TRBD1 might be the D (5 bases). This CDR3 is built from 16 residues. Trimming left V 4 bases short and J 5 bases short, with 20 bases between. Per germline, CDR1 LGHDT and CDR2 YNNKEL (reference sequence). The CDR3 loop is CASSPNGGERIYGYTF. For the CDR3, the DNA is TGTGCCAGCAGCCCCAACGGGGGAGAAAGAATTTATGGCTACACCTTC.

The chain uses TRBV5-1 and TRBJ2-1; 12 bases are shared with TRBD2. V lost 3 bases, J lost 4 bases, and 8 bases stayed unmatched. This CDR3 is 17 amino acids long. Per germline, CDR1 SGHRS and CDR2 YFSETQ. The CDR3 loop is CASSSDGLAGSYNEQFF. The DNA of the CDR3 is TGCGCCAGCAGCTCGGACGGACTAGCGGGGTCGTACAATGAGCAGTTCTTC.

The rearrangement uses TRBV11-2 and TRBJ2-3, with TRBD1 matching over 9 bases. Germline CDR1 reads SGHAT; CDR2 reads FQNNGV. The trim removed 2 bases at V and 1 base at J, leaving 4 bases unmatched. This CDR3 comprises 16 residues. The CDR3 nucleotides read TGTGCCAGCAGCTTAAGGGGGACAGGGCGCACAGATACGCAGTATTTT. It translates to CASSLRGTGRTDTQYF.

The genes are TRBV9 and TRBJ2-3; 10 positions agree with TRBD2. The CDR3 runs 15 residues. Germline CDR1 is SGDLS and CDR2 is YYNGEE. Unmatched junction bases numbered 5, after V lost 1 base and J lost 6 bases. In nucleotides, the CDR3 is TGTGCCAGCAGCGTACTAGCGGGGGCGCTGGATACGCAGTATTTT. It codes for CASSVLAGALDTQYF.

The rearrangement links TRBV30 to TRBJ1-5; D is perhaps TRBD1 (6 bases). Germline CDR1 is GTSNPN and CDR2 is SVGIG (reference sequence). V lost 1 base and J lost 2, with 9 bases in between. CDR3 length equals 14 residues. CDR3 in amino acids: CAWSDRAGNQPQHF. The DNA for the CDR3 is TGTGCCTGGAGTGACAGGGCCGGCAATCAGCCCCAGCATTTT.

This clone appeared a single time. The chain has TRBV15 and TRBJ1-3, with unresolved D. V was clipped by 0 bases and J by 1 base, with 10 bases between them. The germline CDR1 and CDR2 sequences are LNHNV and YYDKDF (reference sequence). The CDR3 runs to 16 residues. In DNA form, the CDR3 reads TGTGCCACCAGCAGAGATAGCACATCTTCTGGAAACACCATATATTTT. Encoded protein: CATSRDSTSSGNTIYF.

The V and J genes are TRBV2 and TRBJ1-1; D remains ambiguous. CDR3 length: 13 residues. The germline gives CDR1 SNHLY, CDR2 FYNNEI. V was trimmed by 8 bases and J by 0 bases, leaving 10 bases between them. CDR3 region: CASAYVVNTEAFF. The CDR3 region has the DNA TGTGCCAGCGCCTACGTTGTGAACACTGAAGCTTTCTTT.

This clone is categorized as medium-sized. The gene calls are TRBV6-2 or TRBV6-3 and TRBJ2-7, with TRBD2 identical over 9 bases. With 2 bases clipped from V and 5 bases from J, the junction kept 7 bases outside the gene matches. CDR3 length equals 15 residues. The germline V gene encodes CDR1 MNHEY and CDR2 SVGEGT. The CDR3 spells CASSYSGGLSNEQYF. CDR3 DNA: TGTGCCAGCAGTTACAGCGGGGGGCTTTCGAACGAGCAGTACTTC.

The chain carries TRBV11-2 and TRBJ2-7; 7 bases map to TRBD1. The germline V gene encodes CDR1 SGHAT and CDR2 FQNNGV. The CDR3 extends over 15 amino acids. The V and J ends lost 1 base and 1 base, in that order; junction bases with no gene match: 4. CDR3 protein: CASSLGGTVSYEQYF. CDR3 in DNA: TGTGCCAGCAGCTTAGGGGGGACAGTTTCCTACGAGCAGTACTTC.

V and J are TRBV6-6 and TRBJ2-2, with 7 positions matching TRBD1. Germline V gene data show CDR1 as MNHNY and CDR2 as SVGAGI (reference sequence). The CDR3 spans 13 residues. V gave up 5 bases and J gave up 6 bases; unmatched junction bases: 3. CDR3: CASSPQGSGELFF. The CDR3 DNA follows: TGTGCCAGCAGTCCACAGGGGTCCGGGGAGCTGTTTTTT.

The chain has TRBV4-2 and TRBJ2-7, with 9 bases aligning to TRBD2. Germline CDR1 is LGHNA and CDR2 is YNFKEQ. The junction had 13 bases not matched to a gene; V was cut back by 4 bases and J by 6 bases. This CDR3 contains 16 residues. CDR3 DNA: TGTGCCAGCAGCCCTAGTGGCGGGGGGGCAACCGCCGAGCAGTACTTC. This translates into CASSPSGGGATAEQYF.

The chain is built from TRBV5-8 and TRBJ2-1; TRBD2 is a possible D gene (6 bases). This CDR3 region has 10 residues. Germline CDR1 is SGHTS and CDR2 is YDEGEE. The V and J ends lost 8 bases and 12 bases respectively, with 12 bases between them. Here the CDR3 DNA reads TGTGCCAGTGGGGCGGGGCGGCAGTTCTTC. Residues: CASGAGRQFF.

The rearrangement links TRBV4-1 to TRBJ1-2; 7 bases are a match to TRBD1. The CDR3 length is 15 residues. The V gene end was trimmed by 4 bases and the J gene end by 8 bases; junction bases not matched to a gene: 13. CDR1 and CDR2 from the germline V gene are MGHRA and YSYEKL. The CDR3 region has the DNA TGCGCCAGCAGCCGTCCGGACAGGCCTCCTAGGGGCTACACCTTC. Translating gives CASSRPDRPPRGYTF.

This clone was counted between two and nine times. V is TRBV18 and J is TRBJ1-3; 7 bases line up with TRBD1. The CDR3 contains 15 residues. With 4 bases clipped from V and 2 bases from J, the junction kept 5 bases outside the gene matches. Germline V gene data show CDR1 as KGHSH and CDR2 as LQKENI. As DNA, the CDR3 is TGTGCCAGCTCACTATCCGGGACAGCTGGAAACACCATATATTTT. This gives the protein CASSLSGTAGNTIYF.